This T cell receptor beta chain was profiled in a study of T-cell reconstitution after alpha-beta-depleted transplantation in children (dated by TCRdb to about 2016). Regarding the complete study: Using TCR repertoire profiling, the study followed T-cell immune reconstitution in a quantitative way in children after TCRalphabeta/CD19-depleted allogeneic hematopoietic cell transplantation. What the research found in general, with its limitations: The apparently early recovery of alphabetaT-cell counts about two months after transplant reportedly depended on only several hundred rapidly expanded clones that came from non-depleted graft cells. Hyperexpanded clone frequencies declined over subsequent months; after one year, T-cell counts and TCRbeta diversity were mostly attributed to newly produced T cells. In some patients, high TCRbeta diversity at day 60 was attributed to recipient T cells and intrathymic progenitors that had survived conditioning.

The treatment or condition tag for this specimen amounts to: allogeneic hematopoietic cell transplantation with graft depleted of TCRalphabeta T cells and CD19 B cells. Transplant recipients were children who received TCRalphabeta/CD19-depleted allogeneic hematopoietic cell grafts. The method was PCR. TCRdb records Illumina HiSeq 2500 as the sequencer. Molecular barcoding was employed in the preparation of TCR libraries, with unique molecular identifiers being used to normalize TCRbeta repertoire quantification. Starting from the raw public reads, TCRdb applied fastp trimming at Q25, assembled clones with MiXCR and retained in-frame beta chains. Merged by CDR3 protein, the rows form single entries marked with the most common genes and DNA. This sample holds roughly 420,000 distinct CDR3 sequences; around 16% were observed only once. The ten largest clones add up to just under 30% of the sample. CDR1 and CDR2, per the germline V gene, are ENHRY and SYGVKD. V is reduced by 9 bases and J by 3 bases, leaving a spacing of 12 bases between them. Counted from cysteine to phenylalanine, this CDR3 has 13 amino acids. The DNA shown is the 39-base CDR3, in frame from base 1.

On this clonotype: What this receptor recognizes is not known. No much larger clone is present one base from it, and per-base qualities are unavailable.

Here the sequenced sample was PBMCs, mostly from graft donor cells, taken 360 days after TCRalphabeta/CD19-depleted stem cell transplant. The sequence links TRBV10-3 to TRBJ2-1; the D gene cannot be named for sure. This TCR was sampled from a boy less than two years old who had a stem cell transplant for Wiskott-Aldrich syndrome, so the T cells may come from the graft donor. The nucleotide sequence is TGTGCCATATGGGTAGAGCGCTACAATGAGCAGTTCTTC. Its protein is CAIWVERYNEQFF.